This TCR beta chain was sequenced during a study of CD8+CD57+ T cells in acquired aplastic anemia. At the level of the study: Sorted CD4+ and CD8+ cells gave an average of approximately 3 ug of DNA.

Germline CDR1 is SGHTA and CDR2 is FQGTGA. Trimming removed 2 bases from V and 3 bases from J, with 10 bases in between. The CDR3 runs 14 residues. Study results and limitations: The number of CD8+ CDR3 sequences shared by patients and controls was about 27.

For CDR3 and TCR beta VDJ profiling, genomic DNA was the template used. TCRdb passed the reads through MiXCR, listing each CDR3 protein once. The table lists 450,000 to 550,000 distinct CDR3 sequences, around 30% of them singletons. Flow cytometry had shown expanded CD8+CD57+ cells in the patients chosen for sequencing. The enrolled patients all had severe acquired aplastic anemia. Blood samples were obtained from patients who had received no prior therapy. Notes on this clonotype: Its antigen is not known.

The clonotype was recovered from a human donor with aplastic anemia. V usage is TRBV7-3 and J usage is TRBJ1-1; D is possibly TRBD1 (5 bases). The sequenced sample consisted of sorted CD4+, CD8+, or CD8+CD57+ T cells (not recorded which) from PBMCs. The CDR3 sequence is CASSLGAGHTEAFF. As DNA, the CDR3 is TGTGCCAGCAGCTTAGGGGCAGGGCACACTGAAGCTTTCTTT. The full variable domain, its missing parts supplied by reference TRBV7-3 and TRBJ1-1, is GAGVSQTPSNKVTEKGKYVELRCDPISGHTALYWYRQSLGQGPEFLIYFQGTGAADDSGLPNDRFFAVRPEGSVSTLKIQRTERGDSAVYLCASSLGAGHTEAFFGQGTRLTVV.